A single TCR beta chain is shown here with its context. Its antigen is still unknown. PCR amplification relied on 60 Vbeta primers (plus 13 Jbeta primers). Sequencing was performed with immunoSEQ multiplex PCR; in TCRdb, only in-frame clones are kept and a portion is missing. The table records 150,000 to 200,000 clones, 65% to 85% of them present only once. These data come from a study of cytomegalovirus exposure and HLA in healthy donors. Findings and limits, study-wide: In a later analysis, most CMV-associated TCR beta chains appeared HLA-restricted. One later analysis reportedly identified an Asian-associated ancestry cluster that showed fewer N-insertions than the roughly 670-donor mean. The CMV antigen specificity of a few CMV-associated chains was confirmed through in vitro analysis.

The germline V and J ends were trimmed by 6 bases and 5 bases, with 19 bases remaining between them. The length of the CDR3 is 15 residues. CDR1 and CDR2 from the germline V gene are LNHDA and SQIVND (reference sequence). The chain couples TRBV19 to TRBJ1-2; tentative D call: TRBD1 (6 bases). The sequence derives from a woman between 45 and 65 years old in good health and CMV-seropositive. Sequencing was performed on PBMCs. The CDR3 DNA reads TGTGCCAGTAGCCAACAGGGAAGCAGGGCTTATGGCTACACCTTC. Translating gives CASSQQGSRAYGYTF.